This passage covers 28 T cell receptor beta chains from one sample sequenced in a study of CD8+ T cells in alopecia areata. Extraction of RNA preceded its reverse transcription into cDNA, which served as the sequencing template. TCRdb's table, derived via immunoSEQ multiplex PCR, lists solely in-frame clones and lacks some. The data contain about 12,000 clones, around 60% of them singletons. Researchers took lesional scalp punch biopsies and peripheral blood from people who were alopecia areata patients. The specimen sequenced was skin. These receptors were taken from a human donor with alopecia areata.

This clone was recorded a few times. The CDR3 spells CASSLNGEQYF. The CDR3 DNA reads as TGTGCCAGCAGCTTGAATGGGGAGCAGTACTTC. The J gene is TRBJ2-7, the V gene TRBV11-2; D gene ambiguous. Germline-derived CDR1 and CDR2 are SGHAT and FQNNGV. The ends were cut back, 3 bases at V and 7 bases at J, with 7 bases in the middle. CDR3 length: 11 amino acids. Full variable domain (remainder filled in from reference TRBV11-2 and TRBJ2-7): EAGVAQSPRYKIIEKRQSVAFWCNPISGHATLYWYQQILGQGPKLLIQFQNNGVVDDSQLPKDRFSAERLKGVDSTLKIQPAKLEDSAVYLCASSLNGEQYFGPGTRLTVT.

This chain joins TRBV29-1 and TRBJ2-7, with 9 bases aligning to TRBD1. The CDR3 totals 14 residues. Germline trimming cut 1 base from V and 6 bases from J; bases unmatched to any gene: 7. CDR1 and CDR2 from the germline V gene are SQVTM and ANQGSEA. CDR3 sequence: CSVEAPDRGGEQYF. The CDR3, as DNA: TGCAGCGTTGAAGCTCCGGACAGGGGAGGCGAGCAGTACTTC.

The chain has TRBV7-2 and TRBJ2-3; TRBD2 aligns across 13 bases. The V and J ends lost 4 bases and 3 bases, in that order; junction bases with no gene match: 7. The CDR3 contains 17 residues. Germline CDR1 is SGHTA and CDR2 is FQGNSA. For the CDR3, the DNA is TGTGCCAGCAGCTCCGCGGCGACTAGCGGGAGGACAGATACGCAGTATTTT. Protein: CASSSAATSGRTDTQYF.

The table lists this clone with a few counts. The chain recombines TRBV28 with TRBJ2-5, with D possibly matching TRBD2 (6 bases). In germline, CDR1 is MDHEN, CDR2 SYDVKM. V was clipped by 1 base and J by 5 bases, with 17 bases between them. This CDR3 contains 16 residues. Here the CDR3 reads CASSLSPGGVRETQYF. DNA of the CDR3: TGTGCCAGCAGTTTATCCCCCGGGGGAGTCAGGGAGACCCAGTACTTC.

This clone appeared a few times. The chain links TRBV30 to TRBJ1-1; unclear D gene. V lost 5 bases and J lost 5, with 12 bases in between. CDR3 size: 12 residues. The germline V gene has CDR1 GTSNPN and CDR2 SVGIG (reference sequence). The CDR3, as DNA: TGTGCCTGGGCGATCAAACTAACTGAAGCTTTCTTT. It yields the protein CAWAIKLTEAFF.

Here the CDR3 reads CASSQGEWSGTGNTIYF. CDR3 nucleotide sequence: TGTGCCAGCAGCCAAGGGGAGTGGTCCGGGACTGGAAACACCATATATTTT. V is TRBV4-2 and J is TRBJ1-3; D unclear. The CDR3 spans 17 residues. The V end lost 1 base, the J end lost 2 bases, and 15 bases lay between the germline ends. In germline, CDR1 is LGHNA, CDR2 YNFKEQ.

The rearrangement links TRBV7-6 to TRBJ2-6; D ambiguous. The V end was cut by 5 bases, the J end by 0 bases, with 17 bases between. The germline V gene encodes CDR1 SGHVS and CDR2 FNYEAQ. This CDR3 has 18 residues. The CDR3 region is CASSEHREWDSGANVLTF. The CDR3 nucleotides read TGTGCCAGCAGCGAACATAGAGAATGGGACTCTGGGGCCAACGTCCTGACTTTC.

In the case of this clone: The junction departs from germline at one end; a sequencing error may be responsible. The chain carries TRBV7-9 and TRBJ1-2; D ambiguous. This CDR3 contains 13 residues. The germline CDR1 and CDR2 sequences are SEHNR and FQNEAQ (reference sequence). The CDR3: CASILTPQGGYTF. The DNA of the CDR3 is TGTGCCAGCATCTTAACACCTCAAGGTGGCTACACCTTC.

The V and J genes are TRBV27 and TRBJ1-2; D might be TRBD1 (6 bases). Trimming removed 5 bases from V and 7 bases from J, with 17 bases in between. This CDR3 contains 14 residues. The germline V gene encodes CDR1 MNHEY and CDR2 SMNVEV (reference sequence). CDR3 loop: CASSLNRQALGYTF. In nucleotides, the CDR3 is TGTGCCAGCAGTCTTAATCGACAGGCCCTTGGCTACACCTTC.

V is TRBV14 and J is TRBJ2-1; D remains ambiguous. The CDR3 is 11 amino acids. The germline V gene encodes CDR1 SGHDN and CDR2 FVKESK. V lost 4 bases, J lost 7 bases, and 5 bases lay in between. Written as DNA, the CDR3 is TGTGCCAGCAGCCTTGTTAATGAGCAGTTCTTC. Translation: CASSLVNEQFF.

The chain combines TRBV27 with TRBJ2-7; D gene unclear. Trimming stripped 4 bases from V and 0 bases from J, with 1 base between. This CDR3 spans 11 amino acids. Germline CDR1 reads MNHEY; CDR2 reads SMNVEV (reference sequence). In nucleotides, the CDR3 is TGTGCCAGCAGTTCCTCCTACGAGCAGTACTTC. Its protein product is CASSSSYEQYF.

This chain joins TRBV27 and TRBJ1-5, with D hard to call. CDR3 length: 18 amino acids. Germline CDR1 MNHEY, CDR2 SMNVEV (reference sequence). V was pared by 2 bases and J by 0 bases, with 17 bases between. For the CDR3, the DNA is TGTGCCAGCAGTTTAAGGTCTCAGCCCGGTGATAGCAATCAGCCCCAGCATTTT. Its protein product is CASSLRSQPGDSNQPQHF.

The chain uses TRBV7-3 and TRBJ2-7; 8 bases agree with TRBD1. V dropped 4 bases and J dropped 4; count of bases not matched to a gene: 15. The germline CDR1 and CDR2 sequences are SGHTA and FQGTGA. The CDR3 spans 17 residues. CDR3 residues: CASSSPGRQGARYEQYF. CDR3 bases: TGTGCCAGCAGCTCCCCAGGACGGCAGGGGGCGCGGTACGAGCAGTACTTC. Looking up the rest from reference TRBV7-3 and TRBJ2-7 gives the full variable domain: GAGVSQTPSNKVTEKGKYVELRCDPISGHTALYWYRQSLGQGPEFLIYFQGTGAADDSGLPNDRFFAVRPEGSVSTLKIQRTERGDSAVYLCASSSPGRQGARYEQYFGPGTRLTVT.

The chain uses TRBV15 and TRBJ2-2; 7 nucleotides agree with TRBD2. Germline V CDR1 and CDR2: LNHNV, YYDKDF (reference sequence). This CDR3 has 14 residues. The J segment lost 7 bases and the V segment lost 4 bases, leaving 6 bases of the junction unmatched. CDR3 nucleotides: TGTGCCACCAGCAACTTAGGGAGGGGCGGGGAGCTGTTTTTT. Amino acid sequence: CATSNLGRGGELFF.

This chain connects TRBV7-9 to TRBJ2-7; 10 bases are shared with TRBD2. CDR3 length: 16 residues. Trimming at V came to 1 base and at J to 3 bases, leaving 6 bases not matched to a gene. The germline V gene has CDR1 SEHNR and CDR2 FQNEAQ (reference sequence). CDR3: CASSLGSGGLVYEQYF. In DNA, the CDR3 is TGTGCCAGCAGCTTAGGTAGCGGGGGGCTGGTCTACGAGCAGTACTTC.

The chain combines TRBV9 with TRBJ2-2, with no clear D. The germline gives CDR1 SGDLS, CDR2 YYNGEE. The germline V and J ends were trimmed by 2 bases and 6 bases, with 11 bases remaining between them. The CDR3 is made up of 14 amino acids. CDR3 amino acids: CASSVAGQPGELFF. The CDR3 DNA sequence: TGTGCCAGCAGCGTCGCCGGGCAGCCCGGGGAGCTGTTTTTT.

This clone was recorded a few times. This chain links TRBV9 with TRBJ2-5; a possible D gene is TRBD1 (5 bases). This CDR3 region has 15 residues. Germline assignment: CDR1 SGDLS and CDR2 YYNGEE. With 0 bases removed from V and 2 bases from J, the gap between germline ends came to 11 bases. For the CDR3, the DNA is TGTGCCAGCAGCGTAGTGCAGGGTGGGCAAGAGACCCAGTACTTC. Translated: CASSVVQGGQETQYF.

The V call is TRBV7-8, the J call TRBJ2-5; possibly TRBD2 for D (6 bases). CDR1 and CDR2 from the germline V gene are SGHVS and FQNEAQ. CDR3 length: 13 residues. Between the trimmed V and J ends, which lost 5 bases and 2 bases, there was a span of 9 bases. DNA for the CDR3: TGTGCCAGCAGCGCAGGGACTCAAGAGACCCAGTACTTC. Translating gives CASSAGTQETQYF.

This rearrangement joins TRBV7-2 to TRBJ2-7; no clear D gene. V gave up 2 bases and J gave up 0 bases, with 11 bases separating them. Germline V gene data show CDR1 as SGHTA and CDR2 as FQGNSA. This CDR3 comprises 15 residues. The CDR3 spells CASSLIYRASYEQYF. CDR3 nucleotide sequence: TGTGCCAGCAGCTTAATTTACAGAGCCTCCTACGAGCAGTACTTC.

The chain joins TRBV9 to TRBJ2-2; the match to TRBD2 covers 11 bases. V gave up 0 bases and J gave up 4 bases; unmatched junction bases: 5. Germline V gene sequence: CDR1 SGDLS, CDR2 YYNGEE. CDR3 length equals 17 residues. CDR3 DNA sequence: TGTGCCAGCAGCGTAGTAAGAACTAGCGGGAGCACCGGGGAGCTGTTTTTT. Its translation: CASSVVRTSGSTGELFF.

The chain has TRBV14 and TRBJ2-5; 8 bases are shared with TRBD2. The ends lost 3 bases at V and 4 bases at J; junction bases unmatched: 10. This CDR3 has 16 residues. Germline assignment: CDR1 SGHDN and CDR2 FVKESK. CDR3 residues: CASSQTRTSPSETQYF. CDR3 nucleotide sequence: TGTGCCAGCAGCCAGACCAGGACTAGCCCTTCAGAGACCCAGTACTTC.

The chain employs TRBV25-1 and TRBJ2-5, with a weak D call TRBD2 (6 bases). Germline loops: CDR1 MGHDK, CDR2 SYGVNS. CDR3 length: 16 residues. Between the trimmed V and J ends, which lost 5 bases and 3 bases, there was a span of 19 bases. CDR3 bases: TGTGCCAGCAGTAGGAGGGGATTCGGGGCCGAAGAGACCCAGTACTTC. As protein: CASSRRGFGAEETQYF.

The gene calls are TRBV19 and TRBJ2-5; D is perhaps TRBD1 (6 bases). Germline values: CDR1 LNHDA, CDR2 SQIVND (reference sequence). The V and J ends lost 9 bases and 2 bases respectively, with 16 bases between them. This CDR3 is 14 amino acids long. DNA for the CDR3: TGTGCCAGCGGAAGGGGGAAAGTTCAAGAGACCCAGTACTTC. It yields the protein CASGRGKVQETQYF.

There are a few counts of this clone. The rearrangement joins TRBV4-3 to TRBJ2-3; a possible D gene is TRBD2 (6 bases). Trimming took 0 bases from V and 5 from J, leaving 15 bases between them. This CDR3 comprises 16 residues. Germline-derived CDR1 and CDR2 are LGHNA and YSLEER. The CDR3 spells CASSQDWGGSGDTQYF. The CDR3 region has the DNA TGCGCCAGCAGCCAAGATTGGGGAGGATCCGGAGATACGCAGTATTTT.

The CDR3 DNA follows: TGTGCCAGCAGCCCAGGACTAGCGGGAGGTCTAGATACGCAGTATTTT. Amino acids: CASSPGLAGGLDTQYF. This rearrangement joins TRBV7-2 to TRBJ2-3; 14 bases line up with TRBD2. V shed 5 bases, J shed 5 bases, and the junction held 6 bases outside the gene matches. CDR3 length: 16 amino acids. The germline V gene has CDR1 SGHTA and CDR2 FQGNSA. The variable domain in full, completed from reference TRBV7-2 and TRBJ2-3, reads GAGVSQSPSNKVTEKGKDVELRCDPISGHTALYWYRQSLGQGLEFLIYFQGNSAPDKSGLPSDRFSAERTGGSVSTLTIQRTQQEDSAVYLCASSPGLAGGLDTQYFGPGTRLTVL.

This clone was seen a few times. For the CDR3, the DNA is TGTGCCAGCTCACCGGTACCGGGACAGAATACCTACGAGCAGTACTTC. It is translated as CASSPVPGQNTYEQYF. The chain couples TRBV18 to TRBJ2-7; TRBD1 agrees at 7 bases. The CDR3 runs 16 residues. The V gene's germline CDR1 is KGHSH and CDR2 LQKENI. Germline trimming cut 3 bases from V and 2 bases from J; bases unmatched to any gene: 10. The whole variable domain, remainder taken from reference TRBV18 and TRBJ2-7, is NAGVMQNPRHLVRRRGQEARLRCSPMKGHSHVYWYRQLPEEGLKFMVYLQKENIIDESGMPKERFSAEFPKEGPSILRIQQVVRGDSAAYFCASSPVPGQNTYEQYFGPGTRLTVT.

In this sample, this clone turned up a few times. The V gene is TRBV4-3, the J gene TRBJ2-5; D is possibly TRBD1 (6 bases). This CDR3 contains 16 residues. V was pared by 0 bases and J by 5 bases, with 16 bases between. Germline values: CDR1 LGHNA, CDR2 YSLEER. The CDR3 region is CASSQDGPGTKETQYF. In DNA, the CDR3 is TGCGCCAGCAGCCAAGATGGCCCTGGGACAAAGGAGACCCAGTACTTC.

This clone has just one count. The rearrangement uses TRBV4-1 and TRBJ2-4, with D possibly TRBD1 on 5 matching bases. The CDR3 consists of 17 residues. The V end lost 3 bases, the J end lost 0 bases, and 15 bases lay between the germline ends. Germline lookup yields CDR1 MGHRA and CDR2 YSYEKL. CDR3: CASSQGASQGAKNIQYF. The CDR3 DNA reads as TGCGCCAGCAGCCAGGGTGCGAGCCAGGGAGCCAAAAACATTCAGTACTTC.